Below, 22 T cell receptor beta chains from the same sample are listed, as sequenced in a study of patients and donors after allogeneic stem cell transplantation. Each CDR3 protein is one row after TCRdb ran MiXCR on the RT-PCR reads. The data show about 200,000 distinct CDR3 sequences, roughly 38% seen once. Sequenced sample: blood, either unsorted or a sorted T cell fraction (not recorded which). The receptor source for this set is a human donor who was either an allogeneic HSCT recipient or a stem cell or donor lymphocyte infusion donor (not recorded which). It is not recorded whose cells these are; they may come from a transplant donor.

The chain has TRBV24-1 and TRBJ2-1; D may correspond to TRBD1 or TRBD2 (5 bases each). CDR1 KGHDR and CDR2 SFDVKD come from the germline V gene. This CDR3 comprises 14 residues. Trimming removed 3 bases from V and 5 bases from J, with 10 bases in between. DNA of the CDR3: TGTGCCACCAGTGATCCGGGGACCCACAATGAGCAGTTCTTC. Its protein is CATSDPGTHNEQFF.

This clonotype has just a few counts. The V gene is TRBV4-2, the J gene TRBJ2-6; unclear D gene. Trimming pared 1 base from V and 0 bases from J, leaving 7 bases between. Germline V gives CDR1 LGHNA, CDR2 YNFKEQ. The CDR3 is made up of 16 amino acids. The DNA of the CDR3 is TGTGCCAGCAGCCAAGTGGGTAGCTCTGGGGCCAACGTCCTGACTTTC. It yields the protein CASSQVGSSGANVLTF.

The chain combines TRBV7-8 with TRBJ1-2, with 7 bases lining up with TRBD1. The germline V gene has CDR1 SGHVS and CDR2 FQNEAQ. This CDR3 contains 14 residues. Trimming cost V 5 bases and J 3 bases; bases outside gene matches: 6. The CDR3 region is CASSPSTGDYGYTF. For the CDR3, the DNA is TGTGCCAGCAGCCCCAGTACAGGGGACTATGGCTACACCTTC.

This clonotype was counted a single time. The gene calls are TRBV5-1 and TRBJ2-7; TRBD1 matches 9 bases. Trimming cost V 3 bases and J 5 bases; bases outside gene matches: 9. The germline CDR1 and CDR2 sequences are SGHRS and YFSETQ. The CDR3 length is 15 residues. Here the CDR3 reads CASSSGHRTGDEQYF. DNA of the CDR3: TGCGCCAGCAGCTCCGGACATCGGACAGGGGACGAGCAGTACTTC. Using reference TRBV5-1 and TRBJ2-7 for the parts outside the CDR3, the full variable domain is KAGVTQTPRYLIKTRGQQVTLSCSPISGHRSVSWYQQTPGQGLQFLFEYFSETQRNKGNFPGRFSGRQFSNSRSEMNVSTLELGDSALYLCASSSGHRTGDEQYFGPGTRLTVT.

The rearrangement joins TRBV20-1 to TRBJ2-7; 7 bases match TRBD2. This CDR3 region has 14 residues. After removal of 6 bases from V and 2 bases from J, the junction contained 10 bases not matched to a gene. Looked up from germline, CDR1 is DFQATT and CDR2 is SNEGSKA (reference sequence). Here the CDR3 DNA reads TGCAGTGCCCAGACGGGACTAAATGCCTACGAGCAGTACTTC. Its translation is CSAQTGLNAYEQYF.

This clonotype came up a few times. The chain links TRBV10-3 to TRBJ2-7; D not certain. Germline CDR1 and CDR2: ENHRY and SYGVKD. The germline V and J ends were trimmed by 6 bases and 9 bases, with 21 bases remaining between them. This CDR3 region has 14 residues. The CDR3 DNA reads TGTGCCATCAGAAAGACATCGGGCCCAGTAGGGCAGTACTTC. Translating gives CAIRKTSGPVGQYF.

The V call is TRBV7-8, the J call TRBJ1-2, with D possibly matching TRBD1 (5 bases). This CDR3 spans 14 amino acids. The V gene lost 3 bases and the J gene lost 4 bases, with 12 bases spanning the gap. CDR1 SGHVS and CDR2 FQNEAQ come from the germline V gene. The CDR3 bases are TGTGCCAGCAGCTTTAGACAGAGCTCCTATGGCTACACCTTC. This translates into CASSFRQSSYGYTF.

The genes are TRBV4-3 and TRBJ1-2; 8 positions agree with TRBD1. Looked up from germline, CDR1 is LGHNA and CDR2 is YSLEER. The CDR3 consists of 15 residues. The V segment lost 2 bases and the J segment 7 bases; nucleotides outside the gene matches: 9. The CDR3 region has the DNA TGCGCCAGCAGCCAATCCCGGCAGGGGGCAAGTGGCTACACCTTC. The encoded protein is CASSQSRQGASGYTF.

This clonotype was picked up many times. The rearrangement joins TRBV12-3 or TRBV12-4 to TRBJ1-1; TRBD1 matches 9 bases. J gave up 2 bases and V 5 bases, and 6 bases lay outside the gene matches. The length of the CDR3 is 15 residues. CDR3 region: CASSPGTGLNTEAFF. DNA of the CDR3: TGTGCCAGCAGTCCCGGGACAGGGCTTAACACTGAAGCTTTCTTT.

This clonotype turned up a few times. The CDR3 here is CSGGHYNSPLHF. Here the CDR3 DNA reads TGCAGTGGCGGTCATTATAATTCACCCCTCCACTTT. The chain links TRBV20-1 to TRBJ1-6, with D unresolved. CDR1 and CDR2 from the germline V gene are DFQATT and SNEGSKA (reference sequence). Trimming took 7 bases from V and 4 from J, leaving 8 bases between them. The CDR3 covers 12 residues.

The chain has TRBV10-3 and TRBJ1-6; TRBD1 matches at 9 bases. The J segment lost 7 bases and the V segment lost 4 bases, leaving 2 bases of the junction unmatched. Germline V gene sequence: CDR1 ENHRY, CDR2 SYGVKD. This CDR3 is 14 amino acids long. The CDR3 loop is CAISVGQGNSPLHF. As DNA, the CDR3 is TGTGCCATCAGTGTTGGACAGGGGAATTCACCCCTCCACTTT.

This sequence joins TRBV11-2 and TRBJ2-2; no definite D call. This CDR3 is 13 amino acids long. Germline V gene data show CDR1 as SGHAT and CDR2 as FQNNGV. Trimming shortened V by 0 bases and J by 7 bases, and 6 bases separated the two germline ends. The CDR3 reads CASSLDVFGELFF. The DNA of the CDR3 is TGTGCCAGCAGCTTAGACGTGTTCGGGGAGCTGTTTTTT.

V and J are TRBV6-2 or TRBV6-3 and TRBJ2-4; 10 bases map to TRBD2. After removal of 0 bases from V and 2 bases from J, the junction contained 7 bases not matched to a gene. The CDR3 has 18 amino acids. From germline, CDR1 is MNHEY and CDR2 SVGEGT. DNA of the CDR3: TGTGCCAGCAGTTACTCGAATCTAGCGGGGGTGACCAAAAACATTCAGTACTTC. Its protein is CASSYSNLAGVTKNIQYF.

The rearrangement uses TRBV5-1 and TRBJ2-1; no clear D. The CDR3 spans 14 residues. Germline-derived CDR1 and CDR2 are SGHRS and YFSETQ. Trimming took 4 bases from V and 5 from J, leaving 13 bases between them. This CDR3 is CASSLQRQDNEQFF. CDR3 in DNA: TGCGCCAGCAGCCTCCAAAGACAAGACAATGAGCAGTTCTTC.

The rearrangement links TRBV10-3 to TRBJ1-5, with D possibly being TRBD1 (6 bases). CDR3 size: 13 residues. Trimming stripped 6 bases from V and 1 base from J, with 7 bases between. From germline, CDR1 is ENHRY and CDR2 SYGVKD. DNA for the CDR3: TGTGCCATCAGCGGACAGAGCAATCAGCCCCAGCATTTT. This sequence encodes CAISGQSNQPQHF.

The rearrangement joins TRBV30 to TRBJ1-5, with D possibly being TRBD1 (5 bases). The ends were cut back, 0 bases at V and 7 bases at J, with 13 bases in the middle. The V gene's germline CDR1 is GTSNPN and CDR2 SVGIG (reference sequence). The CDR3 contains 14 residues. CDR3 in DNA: TGTGCCTGGAGTGTAGTGCAGGGAGGCCAGCCCCAGCATTTT. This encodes CAWSVVQGGQPQHF.

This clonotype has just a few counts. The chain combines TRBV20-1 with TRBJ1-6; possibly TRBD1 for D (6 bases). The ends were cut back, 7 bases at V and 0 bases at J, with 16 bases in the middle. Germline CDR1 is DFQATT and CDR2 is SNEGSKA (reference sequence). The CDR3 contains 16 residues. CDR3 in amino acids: CSVPLGASSYNSPLHF. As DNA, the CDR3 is TGCAGTGTCCCCTTGGGGGCCAGCTCCTATAATTCACCCCTCCACTTT.

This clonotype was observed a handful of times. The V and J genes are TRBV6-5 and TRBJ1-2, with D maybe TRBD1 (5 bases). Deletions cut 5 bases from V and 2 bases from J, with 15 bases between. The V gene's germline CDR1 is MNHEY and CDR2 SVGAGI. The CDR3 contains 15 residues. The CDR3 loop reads CASSPTALLNYGYTF. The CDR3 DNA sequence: TGTGCCAGCAGTCCGACAGCCCTCCTGAACTATGGCTACACCTTC.

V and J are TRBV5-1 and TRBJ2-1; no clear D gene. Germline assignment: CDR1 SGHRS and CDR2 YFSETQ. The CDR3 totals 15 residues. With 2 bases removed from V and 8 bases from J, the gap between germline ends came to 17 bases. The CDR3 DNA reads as TGCGCCAGCAGCTTCAATCCGACTGAATGGGATGAGCAGTTCTTC. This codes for CASSFNPTEWDEQFF. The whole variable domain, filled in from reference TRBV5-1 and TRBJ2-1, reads KAGVTQTPRYLIKTRGQQVTLSCSPISGHRSVSWYQQTPGQGLQFLFEYFSETQRNKGNFPGRFSGRQFSNSRSEMNVSTLELGDSALYLCASSFNPTEWDEQFFGPGTRLTVL.

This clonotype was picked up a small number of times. The CDR3 sequence: CASTQGTGGGYTF. The CDR3 coding sequence is TGTGCCAGCACCCAGGGGACAGGGGGCGGCTACACCTTC. The chain joins TRBV12-3 or TRBV12-4 to TRBJ1-2, with 12 bases matching TRBD1. This CDR3 comprises 13 residues. V lost 7 bases, J lost 8 bases, and 5 bases stayed unmatched.

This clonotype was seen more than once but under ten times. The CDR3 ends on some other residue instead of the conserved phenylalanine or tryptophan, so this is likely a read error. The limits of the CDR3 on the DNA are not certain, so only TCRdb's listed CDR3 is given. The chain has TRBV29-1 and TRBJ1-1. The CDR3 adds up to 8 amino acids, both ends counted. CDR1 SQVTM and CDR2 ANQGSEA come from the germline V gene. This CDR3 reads CSVVRTFE.

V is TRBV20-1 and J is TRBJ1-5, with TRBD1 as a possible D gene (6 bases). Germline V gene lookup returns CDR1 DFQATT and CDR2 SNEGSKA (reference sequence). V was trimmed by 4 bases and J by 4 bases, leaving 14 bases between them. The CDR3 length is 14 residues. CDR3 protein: CSATPGVRNQPQHF. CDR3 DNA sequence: TGCAGTGCTACCCCAGGGGTAAGGAATCAGCCCCAGCATTTT.